Given below is one T cell receptor beta chain in context. No antigen is known for it. A second PCR of about 6 to 12 cycles used a sample-barcoded 5' primer and a J-beta primer mix. Each cDNA molecule received a tag from a template-switch adaptor that had 12 random nucleotides. Using its own MiXCR run on the 5' RACE reads, TCRdb lists one record per CDR3 protein. The table lists around 580,000 distinct CDR3 sequences, around 50% of them singletons. Trimming removed 0 bases from V and 6 bases from J; junction bases left unmatched: 4. Germline CDR1 reads KGHSY; CDR2 reads FQNENV. The CDR3 runs 14 residues. This record belongs to a study of blood T cells in healthy people across ages. Study-wide context: Using template switching, researchers captured about one barcoded beta molecule for each two T cells. Regarding the study as a whole: Researchers deemed the diversity estimates from one million T cells underestimates.

This clonotype was sampled from an elderly man in good health. Sequenced: blood. This chain uses TRBV16 with TRBJ1-2, with 7 bases that match TRBD1. The CDR3 DNA follows: TGTGCCAGCAGCCAATCGGTGACAGGGAATGGCTACACCTTC. Its protein product is CASSQSVTGNGYTF.